Included here is one TCR beta chain sequence, with context. These data are taken from a study of blood T cell repertoires in COVID-19. Authors' methods: The authors estimated nucleated cell counts from reference gene primer amplification. Sequencing was performed with immunoSEQ multiplex PCR; in TCRdb, only in-frame clones are kept and a portion is missing. Clonal size and the V and J genes are those of that table, whereas D and trimming came from the DNA. The sample carries some 100,000 clones, roughly nine tenths recorded once. CDR3 length: 14 amino acids. Germline CDR1 LNHDA, CDR2 SQIVND (reference sequence). V lost 5 bases and J 3 bases, leaving 13 bases between the germline ends.

The clonotype comes from a human donor with active COVID-19. The donor label of this sample is uncertain. The chain carries TRBV19 and TRBJ1-2; D uncertain. Sample: peripheral blood. The CDR3 DNA is TGTGCCAGTAGTCCGGTGGGCAGCCACTATGGCTACACCTTC. It encodes CASSPVGSHYGYTF. The full variable domain, with the rest looked up from reference TRBV19 and TRBJ1-2, is DGGITQSPKYLFRKEGQNVTLSCEQNLNHDAMYWYRQDPGQGLRLIYYSQIVNDFQKGDIAEGYSVSREKKESFPLTVTSAQKNPTAFYLCASSPVGSHYGYTFGSGTRLTVV.